Below are 20 T cell receptor beta chains sequenced from a single sample in a study of T cells in Graves' hyperthyroidism and ophthalmopathy. Amplification of TCR beta CDR3 regions was performed using RNA transcripts as template. When the TCR CDR3 underwent first-round RT-PCR, the HTBI primer set was used. TCRdb ran MiXCR on the multiplex PCR reads and lists one entry per CDR3 protein. The table has roughly 300,000 distinct CDR3 sequences, roughly 14% seen once. The sequenced sample was blood. These receptors were collected from a woman aged 30 to 39 with Graves' hyperthyroidism.

This clonotype occurred many times. The chain employs TRBV5-1 and TRBJ2-3, with 9 bases matching TRBD2. Per the germline V gene, CDR1 is SGHRS and CDR2 is YFSETQ. The length of the CDR3 is 16 residues. V was pared by 4 bases and J by 0 bases, with 6 bases of the junction left unmatched. CDR3 protein: CASSPASGRSTDTQYF. CDR3 bases: TGCGCCAGCAGCCCGGCGAGCGGGAGGAGCACAGATACGCAGTATTTT.

This clonotype has more than one count but fewer than ten. The chain employs TRBV28 and TRBJ2-7; tentatively, D is TRBD2 (5 bases). The CDR3 has 13 amino acids. V lost 8 bases and J lost 3, with 14 bases in between. Germline CDR1 reads MDHEN; CDR2 reads SYDVKM. CDR3 nucleotide sequence: TGTGCCAGCTCCCCTAGCTCACACTACGAGCAGTACTTC. It yields the protein CASSPSSHYEQYF. Supplemented by reference TRBV28 and TRBJ2-7, the full variable domain reads DVKVTQSSRYLVKRTGEKVFLECVQDMDHENMFWYRQDPGLGLRLIYFSYDVKMKEKGDIPEGYSVSREKKERFSLILESASTNQTSMYLCASSPSSHYEQYFGPGTRLTVT.

This clonotype was counted ten times or more. V is TRBV2 and J is TRBJ1-4, with 9 nucleotides matching TRBD1. The trim removed 3 bases at V and 6 bases at J, leaving 8 bases unmatched. Germline V gene sequence: CDR1 SNHLY, CDR2 FYNNEI. The CDR3 covers 16 residues. The DNA of the CDR3 is TGTGCCAGCAGTGACCCACAGGGGGCGGAGGATGAAAAACTGTTTTTT. It yields the protein CASSDPQGAEDEKLFF.

This clonotype has a handful of counts. The chain uses TRBV19 and TRBJ1-5; no clear D gene. CDR3 length: 17 residues. Trimming pared 4 bases from V and 8 bases from J, leaving 24 bases between. Germline V gene lookup returns CDR1 LNHDA and CDR2 SQIVND (reference sequence). The CDR3 reads CASSTTPGAHPLKPQHF. The CDR3 DNA reads as TGTGCCAGTAGTACTACACCGGGAGCTCACCCCCTCAAGCCCCAGCATTTT. Together with reference TRBV19 and TRBJ1-5, the CDR3 gives the full variable domain: DGGITQSPKYLFRKEGQNVTLSCEQNLNHDAMYWYRQDPGQGLRLIYYSQIVNDFQKGDIAEGYSVSREKKESFPLTVTSAQKNPTAFYLCASSTTPGAHPLKPQHFGDGTRLSIL.

Many counts were recorded for this clonotype. This chain connects TRBV7-9 to TRBJ2-5; 7 bases match TRBD1. The CDR3 length is 14 residues. J lost 5 bases, V lost 4 bases, and 7 bases had no gene match. Germline CDR1 reads SEHNR; CDR2 reads FQNEAQ (reference sequence). For the CDR3, the DNA is TGTGCCAGCAGCTCAACAGGGGTTTCGGAGACCCAGTACTTC. Translation: CASSSTGVSETQYF.

This clonotype showed up many times. CDR3: CASSPSGLSSYEQYF. The CDR3 region has the DNA TGTGCCAGCAGCCCCAGCGGTCTCAGCTCCTACGAGCAGTACTTC. V gene TRBV7-2 combines with J gene TRBJ2-7; maybe TRBD2 (5 bases). This CDR3 region has 15 residues. Per germline, CDR1 SGHTA and CDR2 FQGNSA. V was cut by 5 bases and J by 0 bases, with 14 bases left in between.

There are many counts of this clonotype. The chain carries TRBV20-1 and TRBJ2-3, with D tentatively TRBD1 (6 bases). The CDR3 spans 11 residues. Germline V gene lookup returns CDR1 DFQATT and CDR2 SNEGSKA (reference sequence). V dropped 6 bases and J dropped 6 bases, with 10 bases sitting between them. The CDR3 coding sequence is TGCAGTGCCGAGAGGGGGGATACGCAGTATTTT. Its protein product is CSAERGDTQYF.

This clonotype appeared many times. V usage is TRBV14 and J usage is TRBJ1-1, with D perhaps matching TRBD1 (5 bases). Germline CDR1 SGHDN, CDR2 FVKESK. Trimming took off 1 base at V and 1 base at J, with 10 bases between the two ends. The CDR3 has 15 residues. The CDR3: CASSQVRGWNTEAFF. The CDR3 region has the DNA TGTGCCAGCAGCCAAGTTAGGGGATGGAACACTGAAGCTTTCTTT.

The rearrangement joins TRBV29-1 to TRBJ2-6; 10 nucleotides agree with TRBD1. From germline, CDR1 is SQVTM and CDR2 ANQGSEA. The V gene end was trimmed by 4 bases and the J gene end by 0 bases; junction bases not matched to a gene: 3. This CDR3 spans 16 amino acids. The CDR3 here is CSVGGTGVSGANVLTF. DNA for the CDR3: TGCAGCGTTGGGGGGACAGGGGTCTCTGGGGCCAACGTCCTGACTTTC.

This clonotype has only a few counts. The chain couples TRBV6-1 to TRBJ2-4; the D gene is possibly TRBD1 (5 bases). Germline assignment: CDR1 MNHNS and CDR2 SASEGT. The CDR3 extends over 15 amino acids. The V gene lost 7 bases and the J gene lost 1 base, with 14 bases spanning the gap. The CDR3 DNA reads TGTGCCAGCACCGAAGCCAGGGTGGCCAAAAACATTCAGTACTTC. Translation: CASTEARVAKNIQYF.

This clonotype has a single count. The chain uses TRBV19 and TRBJ1-5; D unclear. The CDR3 sequence is 16 residues long. The germline gives CDR1 LNHDA, CDR2 SQIVND (reference sequence). The V gene lost 1 base and the J gene lost 0 bases, with 10 bases spanning the gap. CDR3 nucleotide sequence: TGTGCCAGTAGTATAGGGTTACAGCTTAGCAATCAGCCCCAGCATTTT. Its protein product is CASSIGLQLSNQPQHF.

Remarks on this clonotype: Possible read error: a much larger clone is one base away. In DNA, the CDR3 is TGCAGTGCTAGAGATCTGCTAGCGGCTACCCCCCGTTCCTACGAGCAGTACTTC. Translation: CSARDLLAATPRSYEQYF. This rearrangement joins TRBV20-1 to TRBJ2-7; TRBD2 matches at 7 bases. Trimming took 0 bases from V and 1 from J; bases not matched to a gene: 15. This CDR3 contains 18 residues. Germline V CDR1 and CDR2: DFQATT, SNEGSKA (reference sequence).

The rearrangement links TRBV5-6 to TRBJ1-1; 9 bases agree with TRBD1. J gave up 10 bases and V 4 bases, and 11 bases lay outside the gene matches. The germline gives CDR1 SGHDT, CDR2 YYEEEE. CDR3 length: 14 amino acids. The CDR3 DNA follows: TGTGCCAGCAGCCCGTGGGACAGGGCCGACGGAGCTTTCTTT. It specifies CASSPWDRADGAFF.

The chain has TRBV2 and TRBJ1-5; 9 nucleotides match TRBD1. Germline CDR1 reads SNHLY; CDR2 reads FYNNEI. J was trimmed by 1 base and V by 6 bases; bases with no gene match: 4. The CDR3 contains 15 residues. DNA of the CDR3: TGTGCCAGCAGGGGGACAGGGTTGAGCAATCAGCCCCAGCATTTT. Its protein product is CASRGTGLSNQPQHF. The variable domain in full, completed from reference TRBV2 and TRBJ1-5, reads EPEVTQTPSHQVTQMGQEVILRCVPISNHLYFYWYRQILGQKVEFLVSFYNNEISEKSEIFDDQFSVERPDGSNFTLKIRSTKLEDSAMYFCASRGTGLSNQPQHFGDGTRLSIL.

This clonotype was seen repeatedly, ten times or more. The chain recombines TRBV20-1 with TRBJ2-3; D ambiguous. The length of the CDR3 is 13 residues. The germline V gene has CDR1 DFQATT and CDR2 SNEGSKA (reference sequence). The ends were cut back, 4 bases at V and 6 bases at J, with 14 bases in the middle. The CDR3: CSATTPAGDTQYF. In nucleotides, the CDR3 is TGCAGTGCTACCACGCCAGCCGGGGATACGCAGTATTTT.

This clonotype was observed many times. The CDR3 bases are TGTGCCAGCAGAGGACTAGACGTCCAAGAGACCCAGTACTTC. Translated, it gives CASRGLDVQETQYF. J is TRBJ2-5 and V is TRBV6-1, with 7 bases fitting TRBD2. V lost 6 bases, J lost 1 base, and 5 bases stayed unmatched. From germline, CDR1 is MNHNS and CDR2 SASEGT. This CDR3 has 14 amino acids.

CDR3 nucleotides: TGTGCCAGCGCCCCCCCTTACGGGAGGGCCGGCCCGAGCTCCTACGAGCAGTACTTC. Its translation is CASAPPYGRAGPSSYEQYF. The chain joins TRBV6-2 or TRBV6-3 to TRBJ2-7; 8 bases are shared with TRBD2. The CDR3 spans 19 residues. V shed 8 bases, J shed 0 bases, and the junction held 21 bases outside the gene matches. In germline, CDR1 is MNHEY, CDR2 SVGEGT.

Ten or more counts support this clonotype. The V gene is TRBV6-6, the J gene TRBJ1-1, with TRBD1 identical over 8 bases. This CDR3 spans 13 amino acids. V shed 2 bases and J 6 bases; nucleotides not matched to a gene: 2. Germline V gene sequence: CDR1 MNHNY, CDR2 SVGAGI (reference sequence). For the CDR3, the DNA is TGTGCCAGCAGTTACGACAGGGGCGCTGAAGCTTTCTTT. It is translated as CASSYDRGAEAFF.

This clonotype has more than one count but fewer than ten. This sequence joins TRBV10-3 and TRBJ2-1; the D call may be TRBD1 or TRBD2 (5 bases each). This CDR3 spans 16 amino acids. Germline V lookup: CDR1 ENHRY, CDR2 SYGVKD. V lost 2 bases and J lost 6, with 17 bases in between. CDR3 DNA: TGTGCCATCAGTGAGCGGGACGTCGTTTTGGGCAATGAGCAGTTCTTC. Translation gives CAISERDVVLGNEQFF.

The chain carries TRBV28 and TRBJ2-1; 12 bases agree with TRBD2. Germline CDR1 reads MDHEN; CDR2 reads SYDVKM. This CDR3 has 19 residues. J gave up 0 bases and V 7 bases, and 13 bases lay outside the gene matches. CDR3 protein: CASTSILPSGRASYNEQFF. The CDR3 DNA follows: TGTGCCAGCACAAGCATCCTACCTAGCGGGAGGGCCTCCTACAATGAGCAGTTCTTC.